This record concerns one T cell receptor beta chain sequence. Per the authors' pipeline: Reference gene primer amplification gave estimated nucleated cell counts. The table came from immunoSEQ multiplex PCR; TCRdb's copy has only in-frame clones and leaves some out. The DNA was the basis for D and trimming; V, J and clone size are from that table. Altogether 170,000 or so clones are present, roughly 89% being singletons, with the ten largest covering about 0.96%. This sample is part of a study of blood T cell repertoires in COVID-19. Study at large: Researchers got acute and convalescent COVID-19 samples from the United States, Italy and Spain. PBMCs, B-cell-depleted T cells, or T cells provided the cDNA or gDNA that made up the material.

Germline CDR1 is SGHVS and CDR2 is FQNEAQ. CDR3 length: 15 residues. V lost 7 bases and J lost 1; bases outside the gene matches: 9. The sample was peripheral blood. This receptor was taken from a young woman who had recovered from COVID-19. The chain uses TRBV7-8 and TRBJ2-5, with 7 bases aligning to TRBD2. The CDR3 here is CASTMGGGAQETQYF. In DNA form, the CDR3 reads TGTGCCAGCACCATGGGGGGGGGTGCCCAAGAGACCCAGTACTTC.